The sequence of this T cell receptor (beta chain) was determined in a study of cytomegalovirus exposure and HLA in healthy donors (dated by TCRdb to about 2017). Turning to the overall study: An earlier analysis of approximately 590 of the donors reported approximately 290 Gb of sequence data and some 120 million unique TCR beta sequences from 190 million or so T cells. Typing coverage varied by locus: about 629-640 donors for A, B, C, DRB1 and DQB1; 500 to 550 for DQA1; approximately 610 for DPA1; more than 450 for DPB1. An early release covering roughly 580 HLA-typed donors comprised about 310 gigabases of sequencing data and 65 million to 100 million unique TCR sequences. Along with the roughly 670-subject first cohort, a separate validation cohort of around 120 different subjects was used. Genome-wide SNP genotypes for about 65% of the 666 donors were used in a later genetic analysis, which treated that subset as a discovery cohort. Using immunosequencing, the study profiled T cell repertoires from approximately 700 subjects and related those repertoires to cytomegalovirus serostatus. Alongside the repertoire data, information on donor age, sex, ethnicity and CMV serostatus was compiled. HLA typing covered class I and class II loci at four-digit resolution. The study aimed to test whether cataloging public T cell receptors could reveal signatures of past pathogen exposure. A few DR-DQ haplotypes were handled as single units for association and clustering because linkage in the cohort was strong. On average, roughly 200,000 unique TCR beta nucleotide sequences were sequenced per donor among more than 350 genotyped donors of the cohort, with roughly 18% of those sequences being non-productive. The study combined high-throughput TCR immunosequencing, statistical association of individual TCRs with disease status, and machine learning to predict cytomegalovirus infection status. A later analysis re-examined previously published TCR beta repertoires from more than 600 donors and added high-resolution HLA genotyping to investigate patterns of TCR occurrence. An earlier analysis of approximately 500 of the donors applied high-throughput TCR beta sequencing to assess whether each TCR beta V gene segment acted as functional or pseudogenic. Among the roughly 400 genotyped donors, about 85% belonged to the genetic ancestry cluster associated with self-reported Caucasian donors. The later analysis used no new phenotypic data to find candidate immune exposures, relying instead on TCR beta sequences and their occurrence across donors. All discovery cohort repertoires had been generated on a single sequencing platform. General conclusions and limits of the study: Specific HLA alleles were associated with 15,000 to 20,000 TCR beta sequences at a false discovery rate of 0.05 in a later analysis. According to a later genetic analysis, donors in an Asian-associated ancestry cluster had fewer N-insertions in productive TCRs than the approximately 670-donor mean. The classifier was reported to diagnose cytomegalovirus status with high specificity and sensitivity in both the original and validation cohorts. CMV serostatus was the only immune exposure information available for the cohort. A further reported finding was that TCR beta sequences accurately predicted the HLA-A and HLA-B alleles for most subjects in the first cohort. The study listed approximately 150 TCR beta chains as associated with cytomegalovirus. It was suggested by the authors that the approach could potentially be generalized to other disease states and immunological phenotypes. A cluster of highly shared sequence variants was judged likely to be a technical artifact of the sequencing pipeline. Correlated functional status among segregating V segments might reflect linkage disequilibrium, but an unknown experimental factor could not be ruled out. In a later analysis, the rate of TCR association differed among HLA loci, with DRB1 alleles having the most associated TCRs and HLA-C alleles having the fewest. A few of the identified cytomegalovirus-associated TCR beta chains were confirmed in vitro to be specific for cytomegalovirus antigens. Most CMV-associated TCR beta chains appeared to be HLA-restricted in a later analysis, and the HLA associations seemed to be driven largely by CMV exposure. Several of the top co-occurrence clusters appeared to be linked to parvovirus B19, influenza, CMV and Epstein-Barr virus, according to a later analysis. While some public TCRs were present in many individuals, most TCR sequences turned up only very rarely across donors. Presence/absence analyses assumed roughly uniform sequencing depth across donors, an assumption that may not hold. In a later analysis, HLA-associated TCR beta chains were found to be more clonally expanded and to have lower generation probabilities than equally common non-associated chains. In an earlier analysis of roughly 500 of the donors, most TCR beta V segments appeared in productive rearrangements about 87% or about 30% of the time, broadly matching IMGT annotations. This cohort had only TCR beta chains sequenced, and the lack of alpha or paired-chain data limited which features could be detected. When HLA alleles, especially DR and DQ, strongly co-occurred, TCR associations were difficult to assign to individual alleles. Because some donors lacked HLA typing at each locus, the association tests relied only on the typed subset. Because counts were too low, some 16 rarely observed V segments, including chromosome 9 orphons, were excluded from the earlier analysis of under 650 of the donors. The 87-base-pair reads could not distinguish some IMGT-functional V segments, including TRBV6-2 and TRBV6-3, so those segments were excluded. V-gene and J-gene trimming of TCR beta chains was associated with a missense DCLRE1C variant in a later genetic analysis, and the association was replicated in an independent cohort.

V loses 3 bases of germline sequence and J loses 8 bases, and the interval between the two ends is 13 bases. CDR1 and CDR2 (SEHNR, FQNEAQ) derive from the germline V gene (reference sequence). From the cysteine up to the phenylalanine, the CDR3 has a length of 14 residues. The sequence is cut down to CDR3 DNA, 42 bases in frame from base 1. Receptors were amplified or captured by the immunoSEQ multiplex PCR assay. For the multiplex PCR, a mixture combining 60 forward primers for TCR Vbeta segments and 13 reverse primers for TCR Jbeta segments was used. Amplification of the CDR3 region of rearranged TCR beta genes was performed with a multiplex PCR assay on genomic DNA. The amplified TCR beta libraries were sequenced on the Illumina HiSeq System as 87-base-pair reads. For the original study's pipeline: A later analysis counted some 74 million unique TCR beta chains across the 670 or so repertoires, and roughly 11 million of these chains were shared by at least two donors. A nearest-neighbor algorithm error-corrected the raw reads and collapsed the reads into unique sequences, merging closely related sequences to remove PCR and sequencing errors. To assign V, D and J gene segments, CDR3 sequences were aligned to IMGT reference sequences. For a sequence to be retained, a match of at least six nucleotides to both a V gene segment and a J gene segment was required. A rearrangement counted as productive if the CDR3 had no stop codons and remained in frame with V and J, and every other rearrangement counted as non-productive. CDR3 was defined according to IMGT convention as the region running from the second conserved V-encoded cysteine to the conserved J-encoded phenylalanine. Sequences without an unambiguous match to a single V gene segment were excluded from the earlier analysis of 500 to 700 of the donors. An earlier analysis of a few hundred of the donors called V segments functional above 56.7% productive rearrangements and segregating when the between-donor standard deviation exceeded 5%. A statistical classification framework was built to diagnose cytomegalovirus status from the catalog of TCR beta chain sequences. A later analysis assigned V and J genes by comparing TCR nucleotide sequences with IMGT/GENE-DB human TR gene sequences. The TCRdist pipeline was used in a later analysis to assign CDR3 sequences and most-parsimonious VDJ recombination scenarios. In a later analysis, each TCR beta chain was defined by its CDR3 amino acid sequence together with its V-gene family, and reads lacking a unique V-gene family were excluded. A later analysis removed nearly 600 highly shared, low-generation-probability nucleotide sequences to deal with suspected cross-contamination and a sequencing artifact. In a later analysis, a clonal expansion index for each public chain was calculated from normalized within-repertoire ranks of inferred template counts. Generation probabilities in a later analysis came from a VDJ recombination model fitted to out-of-frame rearrangements, and those results were checked against IGoR. In a later analysis, hypergeometric tests were used to score TCR-TCR, TCR-HLA and TCR-CMV co-occurrence, with a repertoire-size bias correction applied to TCR pairs. To estimate false discovery rates, a later analysis permuted the HLA or CMV assignments 20 times. A later analysis grouped co-occurring TCRs with DBSCAN, adding TCRdist sequence similarity when clustering within HLA-allele-positive subsets. For co-occurrence clustering, repertoires with fewer than 30,000 or more than 120,000 public chains were excluded, along with 5 or 6 repertoires with anomalous nucleotide sharing. In its TCRdb copy, this immuneACCESS table keeps in-frame sequences only and misses some clones. Where compared with another copy, unresolved V genes explain less than half of these, and the others have no known cause. Clone size and V and J calls were adopted from that table, with D and trimming inferred from the DNA. Within this sample are 120,000 to 150,000 clones, with around a tenth of them counted one time only. The ten largest clones represent roughly 1.9% of the sample.

Notes on this clone: Its antigen is currently not known. The sample holds no much larger clone one base away, and base qualities are not on file.

In total, approximately 690 healthy bone marrow donors made up the cohort. Cohort members were all nominally healthy when sampled, although unrecorded immune exposures were likely present. The donor tested CMV seronegative and was one of the 352 seronegative cohort members. Each donor provided a peripheral blood sample, and peripheral blood mononuclear cells were used for TCR beta sequencing. The Qiagen DNeasy Blood Extraction Kit was used to extract genomic DNA from the blood cell samples. Sequencing was carried out using PBMCs. The chain was built from TRBV7-9 and TRBJ1-4; TRBD1 is a weak D gene call, 6 bases matching. This TCR came from a male donor in good health and CMV-seronegative. The sequence in DNA is TGTGCCAGCAGCTTCGGGCGTAGGGGGGAAAAACTGTTTTTT. The resulting protein is CASSFGRRGEKLFF.